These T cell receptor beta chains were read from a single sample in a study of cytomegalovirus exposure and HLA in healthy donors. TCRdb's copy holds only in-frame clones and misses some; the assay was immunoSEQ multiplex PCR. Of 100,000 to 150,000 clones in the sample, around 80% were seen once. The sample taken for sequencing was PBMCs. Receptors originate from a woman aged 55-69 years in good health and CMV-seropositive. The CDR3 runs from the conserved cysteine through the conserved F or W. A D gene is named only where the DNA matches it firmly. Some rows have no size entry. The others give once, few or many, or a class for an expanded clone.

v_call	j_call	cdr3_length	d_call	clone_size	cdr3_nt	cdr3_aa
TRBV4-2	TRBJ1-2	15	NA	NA	TGTGCCAGCAGCCAAGATCTGGCATCTAACTATGGCTACACCTTC	CASSQDLASNYGYTF
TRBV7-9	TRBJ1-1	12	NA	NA	TGTGCCAGCAGCCCCTGGACAGCGGAAGCTTTCTTT	CASSPWTAEAFF
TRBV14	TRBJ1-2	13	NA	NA	TGTGCCAGCAGCCCAGGACAGCACTATGGCTACACCTTC	CASSPGQHYGYTF
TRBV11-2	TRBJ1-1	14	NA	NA	TGTGCCAGCAGCTTCAGTGTACCGAACACTGAAGCTTTCTTT	CASSFSVPNTEAFF
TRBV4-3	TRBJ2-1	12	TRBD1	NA	TGCGCCAGCAGCCAGACAGGGAAGGAGCAGTTCTTC	CASSQTGKEQFF
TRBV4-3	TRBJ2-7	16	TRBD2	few	TGCGCCAGCAGCCAAGATGGGACTACCAGCTCCTACGAGCAGTACTTC	CASSQDGTTSSYEQYF
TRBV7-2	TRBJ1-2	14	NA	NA	TGTGCCAGCAGCTTAGCTCGGGAAAACTATGGCTACACCTTC	CASSLARENYGYTF
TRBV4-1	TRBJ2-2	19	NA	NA	TGCGCCAGCAGCCAATGGGGGGTGACGGGACAGACGAACACCGGGGAGCTGTTTTTT	CASSQWGVTGQTNTGELFF
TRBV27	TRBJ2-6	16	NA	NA	TGTGCCAGCAGCCCCAGAGGGTACCCTGGGGCCAACGTCCTGACTTTC	CASSPRGYPGANVLTF
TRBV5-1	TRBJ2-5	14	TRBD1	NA	TGCGCCAGCAGCTTCGACAGGGTCGGAGAGACCCAGTACTTC	CASSFDRVGETQYF
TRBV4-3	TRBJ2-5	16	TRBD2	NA	TGCGCCAGCAGCCAAGATCTAGCGGGGATACAAGAGACCCAGTACTTC	CASSQDLAGIQETQYF
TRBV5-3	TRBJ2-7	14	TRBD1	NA	TGTGCCAGAAGCGGTGACAGGGGTTTGAACGAGCAGTACTTC	CARSGDRGLNEQYF
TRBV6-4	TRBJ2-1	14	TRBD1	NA	TGTGCCAGCGGGACAGGGGGCTTTAGGGATGAGCAGTTCTTC	CASGTGGFRDEQFF
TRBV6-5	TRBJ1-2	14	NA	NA	TGTGCCAGCAGTTACTCCGGGGGAAACGGGGGCTACACCTTC	CASSYSGGNGGYTF
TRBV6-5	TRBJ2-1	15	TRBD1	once	TGTGCCAGCGCACGTACAGGGGGCTACTCCAATGAGCAGTTCTTC	CASARTGGYSNEQFF
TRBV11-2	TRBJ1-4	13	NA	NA	TGTGCCAGCAGCCGGACAGCAGATGAAAAACTGTTTTTT	CASSRTADEKLFF
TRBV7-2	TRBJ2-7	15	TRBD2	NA	TGTGCCAGCAGCTTAAAGGGGACTAGCGGTGTCGAGCAGTACTTC	CASSLKGTSGVEQYF
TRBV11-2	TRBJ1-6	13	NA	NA	TGTGCCAGCAGCTTAGTATCCGATTCACCCCTCCACTTT	CASSLVSDSPLHF
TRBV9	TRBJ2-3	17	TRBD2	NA	TGTGCCAGCAGCGTAGACTCCCTAGCGGGGGCCACAGATACGCAGTATTTT	CASSVDSLAGATDTQYF
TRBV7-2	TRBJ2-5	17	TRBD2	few	TGTGCCAGCGCCGGACTAGCGGGAGGTGGGGGACAAGAGACCCAGTACTTC	CASAGLAGGGGQETQYF